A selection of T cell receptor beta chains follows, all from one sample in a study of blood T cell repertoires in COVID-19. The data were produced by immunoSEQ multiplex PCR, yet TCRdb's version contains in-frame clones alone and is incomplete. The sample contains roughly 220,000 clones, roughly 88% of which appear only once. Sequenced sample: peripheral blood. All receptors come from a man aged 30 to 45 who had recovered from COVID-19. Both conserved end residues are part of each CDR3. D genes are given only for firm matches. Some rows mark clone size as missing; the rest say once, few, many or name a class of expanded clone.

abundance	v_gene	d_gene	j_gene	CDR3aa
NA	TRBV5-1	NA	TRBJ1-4	CASSGQGGYPLFF
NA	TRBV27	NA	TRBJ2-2	CASSLGGRWNTGELFF
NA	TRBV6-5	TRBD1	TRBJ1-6	CASSTDRAYSPLHF
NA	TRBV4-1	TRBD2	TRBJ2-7	CASSSLTSGGREQYF
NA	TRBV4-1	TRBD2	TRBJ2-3	CASSYGTSGLSTDTQYF
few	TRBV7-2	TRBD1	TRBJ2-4	CASSLDGGQGVGKNIQYF
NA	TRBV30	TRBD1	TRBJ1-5	CAWSPDRGNQPQHF
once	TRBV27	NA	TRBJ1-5	CASSLARLGNQPQHF
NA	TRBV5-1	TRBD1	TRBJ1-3	CASSSWEDRNSGNTIYF
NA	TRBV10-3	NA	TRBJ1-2	CAILEGNSYGYTF
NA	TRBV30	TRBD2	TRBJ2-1	CAWKAPGTSINEQFF
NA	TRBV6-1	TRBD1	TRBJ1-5	CASSENRQWTGHNQPQHF
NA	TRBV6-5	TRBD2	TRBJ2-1	CASSYRTSKYNEQFF
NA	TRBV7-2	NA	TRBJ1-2	CASSRYGYTF
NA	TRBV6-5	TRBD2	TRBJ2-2	CAFGGGETGELFF
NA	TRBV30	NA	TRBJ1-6	CACPIGGIGNSPLHF
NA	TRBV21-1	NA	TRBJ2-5	CASSKASERVQETQYF
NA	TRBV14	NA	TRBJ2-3	CASSQAPLGTSTDTQYF
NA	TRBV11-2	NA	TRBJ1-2	CASSYVTGFLYGYTF
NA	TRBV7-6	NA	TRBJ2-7	CASSLDEAGASYEQYF
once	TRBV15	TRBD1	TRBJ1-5	CATRETGGSNQPQHF
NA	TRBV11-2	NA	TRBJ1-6	CASSPRTDSPLHF
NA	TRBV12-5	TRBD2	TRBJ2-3	CASSSGERRTQYF
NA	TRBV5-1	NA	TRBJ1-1	CASSPQADLNTEAFF
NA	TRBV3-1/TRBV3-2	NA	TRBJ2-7	CASRRNGGGQYF
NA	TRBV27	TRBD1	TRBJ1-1	CASSKTGELEAFF
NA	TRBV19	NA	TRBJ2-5	CATGGWDKTQYF
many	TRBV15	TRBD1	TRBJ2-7	CATSRGQGRDEQYF
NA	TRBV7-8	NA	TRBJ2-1	CASSLGVSIPNEQFF
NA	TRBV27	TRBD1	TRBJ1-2	CASSSGQPNGYTF
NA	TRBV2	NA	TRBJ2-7	CASSGGLNYEQYF
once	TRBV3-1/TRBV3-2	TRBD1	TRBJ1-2	CASSPDRAYGYTF
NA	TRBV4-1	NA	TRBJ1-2	CASGSTGSGYTF
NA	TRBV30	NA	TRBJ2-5	CAWGGRWETQYF
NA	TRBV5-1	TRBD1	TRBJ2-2	CASSPDRGYRGELFF
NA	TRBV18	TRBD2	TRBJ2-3	CASSPPSGASSTDTQYF
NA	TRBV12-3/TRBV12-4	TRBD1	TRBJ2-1	CASSQGQGNEQFF
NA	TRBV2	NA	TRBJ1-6	CASSMSGSYNSPLHF
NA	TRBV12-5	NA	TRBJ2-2	CASGFPGAGELFF
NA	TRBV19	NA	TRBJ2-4	CASSTRRGKNIQYF
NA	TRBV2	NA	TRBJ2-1	CASRVEASNEQFF
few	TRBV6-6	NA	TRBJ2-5	CASSYGWGQTQYF
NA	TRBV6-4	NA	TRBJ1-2	CASPISTVYGYTF
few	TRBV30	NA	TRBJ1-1	CAWSVQVNTEAFF
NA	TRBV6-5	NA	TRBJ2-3	CASSPPEDTQYF
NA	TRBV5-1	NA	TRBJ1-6	CASSPAPASSYNSPLHF
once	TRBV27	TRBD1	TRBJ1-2	CASSFGVQGALGYGYTF
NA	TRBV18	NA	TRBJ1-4	CASSLPGRGNEKLFF
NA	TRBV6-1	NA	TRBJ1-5	CASSEGGGGQPQHF
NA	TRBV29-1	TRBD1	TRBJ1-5	CSVVGGQGSIQHF
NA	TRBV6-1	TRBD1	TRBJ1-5	CASSEWTGSIYQPQHF
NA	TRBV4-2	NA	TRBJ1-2	CASSRGGGESGYTF
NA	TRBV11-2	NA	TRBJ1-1	CASSFATETEAFF
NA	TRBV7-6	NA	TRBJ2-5	CASSSQGGDFQETQYF
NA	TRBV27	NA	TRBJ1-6	CASSFAGPSPLHF
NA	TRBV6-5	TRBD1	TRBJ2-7	CASSHGTGSTYEQYF
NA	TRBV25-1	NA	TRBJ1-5	CASSELGGKPQHF
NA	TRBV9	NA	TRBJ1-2	CASSDNRASSGYTF
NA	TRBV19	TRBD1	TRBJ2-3	CASSIGRGPGSDTQYF